These 18 T cell receptor beta chains were all obtained from the same sample, sequenced in a study of identical twins. TCRdb independently ran MiXCR on the 5' RACE reads; one entry per CDR3 protein. The sample shows 400,000 to 500,000 distinct CDR3 sequences, approximately 17% of them seen only once. The sequencing sample was made of naive T cells sorted from blood. These receptor sequences come from a man over 45 in good health.

This clonotype was counted at least ten times. The V and J genes are TRBV7-2 and TRBJ2-5, with D perhaps assigned TRBD1 or TRBD2 (5 bases each). The CDR3 spans 13 residues. CDR1 SGHTA and CDR2 FQGNSA come from the germline V gene. The V end was cut by 6 bases, the J end by 1 base, with 9 bases between. The CDR3 loop is CASRRGPQETQYF. The CDR3 nucleotides read TGTGCCAGCAGACGGGGACCCCAAGAGACCCAGTACTTC.

The genes are TRBV27 and TRBJ1-5; D is unclear. The V and J ends lost 3 bases and 5 bases respectively, with 8 bases between them. The CDR3 extends over 13 amino acids. Germline CDR1 is MNHEY and CDR2 is SMNVEV (reference sequence). CDR3 in amino acids: CASSFARDQPQHF. The CDR3 DNA sequence: TGTGCCAGCAGTTTTGCCAGAGATCAGCCCCAGCATTTT.

This chain links TRBV27 with TRBJ2-7; D gene uncertain. The CDR3 contains 13 residues. The germline V and J ends were trimmed by 2 bases and 3 bases, with 8 bases remaining between them. CDR1 MNHEY and CDR2 SMNVEV come from the germline V gene (reference sequence). CDR3 in amino acids: CASSLAADYEQYF. CDR3 sequence (DNA): TGTGCCAGCAGTTTAGCGGCAGACTACGAGCAGTACTTC.

This clonotype has ten or more counts. Here the CDR3 reads CASSENRHSNQPQHF. CDR3 coding DNA: TGTGCCAGCAGTGAAAATCGGCATAGCAATCAGCCCCAGCATTTT. The chain uses TRBV6-1 and TRBJ1-5; no firm D call. Trimming pared 2 bases from V and 0 bases from J, leaving 8 bases between. The CDR3 is made up of 15 amino acids. Germline values: CDR1 MNHNS, CDR2 SASEGT.

In its sample, this clonotype was seen many times. The V call is TRBV18, the J call TRBJ2-4, with TRBD1 matching 10 bases. The CDR3 is 15 residues long. V lost 6 bases to trimming and J lost 2 bases; unmatched junction nucleotides: 4. The V gene's germline CDR1 is KGHSH and CDR2 LQKENI. The CDR3 DNA sequence: TGTGCCAGCTCTGACAGGGGGCCCTCCAAAAACATTCAGTACTTC. It encodes CASSDRGPSKNIQYF.

This chain joins TRBV28 and TRBJ2-2; tentative D call: TRBD2 (6 bases). This CDR3 is 15 amino acids long. CDR1 MDHEN and CDR2 SYDVKM come from the germline V gene. Trimming cost V 8 bases and J 5 bases, with 18 bases left between them. CDR3 region: CASFTIAEGTGELFF. The CDR3 DNA reads TGTGCCAGCTTTACAATAGCGGAAGGGACCGGGGAGCTGTTTTTT.

In this sample, this clonotype turned up many times. The V call is TRBV5-1, the J call TRBJ1-1; tentatively, D is TRBD1 (5 bases). The V gene lost 5 bases and the J gene lost 10 bases, with 12 bases spanning the gap. The CDR3 runs 11 residues. The germline V gene encodes CDR1 SGHRS and CDR2 YFSETQ. This CDR3 reads CASREETGAFF. CDR3 in DNA: TGCGCCAGCAGGGAAGAAACAGGAGCTTTCTTT.

This chain joins TRBV11-2 and TRBJ2-5; 16 nucleotides agree with TRBD2. The CDR3 contains 18 residues. V lost 5 bases and J lost 0; bases outside the gene matches: 6. Germline V gene lookup returns CDR1 SGHAT and CDR2 FQNNGV. The CDR3 reads CASSQGLAGGGDQETQYF. The CDR3 DNA is TGTGCCAGCAGCCAGGGACTAGCGGGAGGGGGGGACCAAGAGACCCAGTACTTC.

The chain uses TRBV28 and TRBJ2-7; 7 positions agree with TRBD1. J lost 0 bases, V lost 5 bases, and 7 bases had no gene match. The CDR3 extends over 15 amino acids. Germline V gene lookup returns CDR1 MDHEN and CDR2 SYDVKM. CDR3 in amino acids: CASSPDRALSYEQYF. The DNA for the CDR3 is TGTGCCAGCAGTCCCGACAGGGCGCTCTCCTACGAGCAGTACTTC.

This clonotype has a handful of counts. The chain recombines TRBV18 with TRBJ2-4, with D possibly TRBD1 on 5 matching bases. In germline, CDR1 is KGHSH, CDR2 LQKENI. The CDR3 consists of 14 residues. Trimming took 5 bases from V and 0 from J, leaving 8 bases between them. This chain's CDR3 is CASSAGIAKNIQYF. The CDR3 bases are TGTGCCAGCTCAGCAGGGATAGCCAAAAACATTCAGTACTTC.

In this sample, this clonotype turned up many times. The chain combines TRBV6-2 or TRBV6-3 with TRBJ1-2; 8 positions agree with TRBD1. This CDR3 contains 14 residues. Germline loops: CDR1 MNHEY, CDR2 SVGEGT. The V and J ends lost 4 bases and 4 bases, in that order; junction bases with no gene match: 5. The CDR3 bases are TGTGCCAGCAGTTTCCAGGGGGCGTCCTATGGCTACACCTTC. Amino acids: CASSFQGASYGYTF.

This clonotype was seen at least ten times. The CDR3 loop is CASRASGVSYEQYF. DNA for the CDR3: TGTGCCAGCAGAGCTAGCGGGGTCTCCTACGAGCAGTACTTC. This chain connects TRBV2 to TRBJ2-7; 9 bases are a match to TRBD2. Germline V gene data show CDR1 as SNHLY and CDR2 as FYNNEI. The CDR3 runs to 14 residues. V shed 6 bases and J 0 bases; nucleotides not matched to a gene: 3.

This clonotype appeared a few times. V gene TRBV12-5 combines with J gene TRBJ2-3; 7 bases line up with TRBD1. Germline CDR1 LGHNT, CDR2 FRNRAP. Trimming cost V 6 bases and J 6 bases; bases outside gene matches: 9. The CDR3 totals 14 residues. The CDR3 here is CASGSGQLLDTQYF. CDR3 sequence (DNA): TGTGCTAGTGGCTCGGGACAGTTATTGGATACGCAGTATTTT.

This clonotype was observed many times. This chain links TRBV6-4 with TRBJ2-3; TRBD2 matches at 12 bases. V lost 4 bases to trimming and J lost 4 bases; unmatched junction nucleotides: 3. CDR3 size: 15 residues. Germline lookup yields CDR1 MRHNA and CDR2 SNTAGT. Written as DNA, the CDR3 is TGTGCCAGCAGTGCGACTAGCGGGGGAGCAGATACGCAGTATTTT. As protein: CASSATSGGADTQYF.

The chain has TRBV29-1 and TRBJ2-4, with 9 bases identical to TRBD1. Losses at the gene ends were 3 bases for V and 3 bases for J; bases not matched to a gene: 9. From germline, CDR1 is SQVTM and CDR2 ANQGSEA. CDR3 length equals 16 residues. CDR3 sequence (DNA): TGCAGCGTTGAGGGACCGGGACAGGGTCGCAAAAACATTCAGTACTTC. This sequence encodes CSVEGPGQGRKNIQYF.

This clonotype came up a few times. The genes are TRBV5-5 and TRBJ1-2; maybe TRBD1 (6 bases). Germline CDR1 SGHKS, CDR2 YYEKEE (reference sequence). Trimming removed 0 bases from V and 4 bases from J, with 16 bases in between. The CDR3 runs to 16 residues. The chain's CDR3 is CASSLGGRVGGYGYTF. CDR3 DNA: TGTGCCAGCAGCTTGGGCGGAAGAGTAGGGGGCTATGGCTACACCTTC. Filled out from reference TRBV5-5 and TRBJ1-2, the complete variable domain reads DAGVTQSPTHLIKTRGQQVTLRCSPISGHKSVSWYQQVLGQGPQFIFQYYEKEERGRGNFPDRFSARQFPNYSSELNVNALLLGDSALYLCASSLGGRVGGYGYTFGSGTRLTVV.

The chain combines TRBV5-1 with TRBJ2-6; 9 positions match TRBD1. Trimming removed 1 base from V and 0 bases from J; junction bases left unmatched: 11. Per germline, CDR1 SGHRS and CDR2 YFSETQ. There are 20 residues in the CDR3. The CDR3 is CASSLRTPGQGNSGANVLTF. As DNA, the CDR3 is TGCGCCAGCAGCTTGAGGACCCCGGGACAGGGAAACTCTGGGGCCAACGTCCTGACTTTC.

CDR3: CASSLGTGASYNEQFF. CDR3 bases: TGCGCCAGCAGCTTGGGGACGGGGGCAAGTTACAATGAGCAGTTCTTC. The chain is built from TRBV5-1 and TRBJ2-1; D tentatively reads TRBD1 or TRBD2 (6 bases each). The CDR3 loop spans 16 amino acids. Germline lookup yields CDR1 SGHRS and CDR2 YFSETQ. The V end lost 0 bases, the J end lost 4 bases, and 14 bases lay between the germline ends.